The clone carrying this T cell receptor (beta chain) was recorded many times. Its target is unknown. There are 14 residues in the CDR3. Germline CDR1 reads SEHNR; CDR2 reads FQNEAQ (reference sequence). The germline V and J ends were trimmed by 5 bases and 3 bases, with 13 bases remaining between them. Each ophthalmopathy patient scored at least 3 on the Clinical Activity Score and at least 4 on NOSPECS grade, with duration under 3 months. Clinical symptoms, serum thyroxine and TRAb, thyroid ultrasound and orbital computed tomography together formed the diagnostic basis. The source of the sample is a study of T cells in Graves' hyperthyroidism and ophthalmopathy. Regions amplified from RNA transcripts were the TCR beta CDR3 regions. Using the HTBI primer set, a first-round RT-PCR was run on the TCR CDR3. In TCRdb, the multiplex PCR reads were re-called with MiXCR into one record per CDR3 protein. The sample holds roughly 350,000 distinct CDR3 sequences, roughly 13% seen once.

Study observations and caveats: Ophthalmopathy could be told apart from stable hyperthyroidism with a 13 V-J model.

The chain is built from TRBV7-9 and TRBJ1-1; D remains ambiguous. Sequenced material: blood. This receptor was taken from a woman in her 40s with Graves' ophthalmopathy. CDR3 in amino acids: CASSHPILDTEAFF. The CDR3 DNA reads TGTGCCAGCAGCCACCCCATTTTGGACACTGAAGCTTTCTTT.